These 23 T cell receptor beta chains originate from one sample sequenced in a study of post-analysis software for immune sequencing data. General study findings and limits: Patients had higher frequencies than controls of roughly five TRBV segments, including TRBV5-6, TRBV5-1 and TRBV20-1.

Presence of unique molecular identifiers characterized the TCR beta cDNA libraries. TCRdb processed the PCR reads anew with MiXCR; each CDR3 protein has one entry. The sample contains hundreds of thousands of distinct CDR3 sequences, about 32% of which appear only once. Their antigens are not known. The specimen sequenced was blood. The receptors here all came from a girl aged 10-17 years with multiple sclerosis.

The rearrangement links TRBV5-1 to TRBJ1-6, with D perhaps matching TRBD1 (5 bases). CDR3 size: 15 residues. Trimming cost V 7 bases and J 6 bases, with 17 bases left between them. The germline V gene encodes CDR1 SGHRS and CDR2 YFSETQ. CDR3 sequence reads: CASGTRGLGNSPLHF. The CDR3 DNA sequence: TGCGCCAGCGGGACGAGGGGACTGGGTAATTCACCCCTCCACTTT.

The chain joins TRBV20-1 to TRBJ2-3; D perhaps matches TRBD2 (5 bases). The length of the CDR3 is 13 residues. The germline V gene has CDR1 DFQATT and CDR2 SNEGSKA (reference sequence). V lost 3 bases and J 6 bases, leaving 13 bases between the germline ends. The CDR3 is CSASEGAQDTQYF. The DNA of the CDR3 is TGCAGTGCTAGTGAGGGCGCACAGGATACGCAGTATTTT.

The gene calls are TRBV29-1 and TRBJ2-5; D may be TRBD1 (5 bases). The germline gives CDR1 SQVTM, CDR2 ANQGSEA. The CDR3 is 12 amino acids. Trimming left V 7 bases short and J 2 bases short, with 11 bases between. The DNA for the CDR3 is TGCAGCGGCTCTTGGACACAAGAGACCCAGTACTTC. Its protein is CSGSWTQETQYF.

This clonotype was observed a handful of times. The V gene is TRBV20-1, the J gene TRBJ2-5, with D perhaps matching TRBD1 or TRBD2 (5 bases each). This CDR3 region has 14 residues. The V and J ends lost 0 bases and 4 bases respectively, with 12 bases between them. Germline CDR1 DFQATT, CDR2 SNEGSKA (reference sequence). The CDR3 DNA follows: TGCAGTGCTAGAGATTTGGGGGATCTAGAGACCCAGTACTTC. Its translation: CSARDLGDLETQYF.

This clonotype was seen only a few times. For the CDR3, the DNA is TGTGCCAGCAGTTCCACTAGCGGGAGACCAGATGAGCAGTTCTTC. Protein: CASSSTSGRPDEQFF. The chain combines TRBV7-9 with TRBJ2-1; TRBD2 agrees at 11 bases. V was pared by 6 bases and J by 8 bases, with 9 bases of the junction left unmatched. CDR3 length: 15 residues. Germline loops: CDR1 SEHNR, CDR2 FQNEAQ (reference sequence).

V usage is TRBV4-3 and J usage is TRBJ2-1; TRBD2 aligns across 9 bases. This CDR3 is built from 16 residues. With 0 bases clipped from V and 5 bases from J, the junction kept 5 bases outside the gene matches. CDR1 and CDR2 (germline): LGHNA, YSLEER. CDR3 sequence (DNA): TGCGCCAGCAGCCAAGATTGGCTAGCGGGAAACAATGAGCAGTTCTTC. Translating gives CASSQDWLAGNNEQFF.

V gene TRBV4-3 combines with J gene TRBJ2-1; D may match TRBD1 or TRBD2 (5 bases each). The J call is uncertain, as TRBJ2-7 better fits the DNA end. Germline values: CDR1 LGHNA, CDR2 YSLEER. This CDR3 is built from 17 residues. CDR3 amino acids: CASSQGVLAVYYNEQYF. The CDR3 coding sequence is TGCGCCAGCAGCCAGGGGGTCTTGGCGGTTTACTACAATGAGCAGTACTTC.

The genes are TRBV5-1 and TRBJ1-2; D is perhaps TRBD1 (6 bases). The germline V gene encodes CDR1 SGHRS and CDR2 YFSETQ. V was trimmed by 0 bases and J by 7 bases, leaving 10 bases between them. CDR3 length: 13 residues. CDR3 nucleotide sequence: TGCGCCAGCAGCTTGGACAGGGCCACTGGCTACACCTTC. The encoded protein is CASSLDRATGYTF.

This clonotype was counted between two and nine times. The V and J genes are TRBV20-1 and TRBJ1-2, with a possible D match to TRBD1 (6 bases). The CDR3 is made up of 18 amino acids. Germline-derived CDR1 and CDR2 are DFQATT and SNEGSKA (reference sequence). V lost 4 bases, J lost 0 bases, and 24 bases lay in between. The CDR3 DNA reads TGCAGTGCTAAAGGTTGGGCAGGGGCCGCCAAAACTAACTATGGCTACACCTTC. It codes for CSAKGWAGAAKTNYGYTF.

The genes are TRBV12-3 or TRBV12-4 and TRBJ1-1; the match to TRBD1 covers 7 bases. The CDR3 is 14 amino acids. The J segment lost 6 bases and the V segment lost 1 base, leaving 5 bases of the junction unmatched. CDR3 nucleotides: TGTGCCAGCAGTTTAGGGCAGGGGGTATCTGAAGCTTTCTTT. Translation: CASSLGQGVSEAFF.

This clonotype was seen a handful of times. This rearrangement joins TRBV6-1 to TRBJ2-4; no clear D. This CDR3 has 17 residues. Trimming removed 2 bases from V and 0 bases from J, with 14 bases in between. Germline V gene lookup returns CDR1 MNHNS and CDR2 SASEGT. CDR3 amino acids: CASSELGNALAKNIQYF. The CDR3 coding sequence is TGTGCCAGCAGTGAACTGGGAAACGCCTTAGCCAAAAACATTCAGTACTTC.

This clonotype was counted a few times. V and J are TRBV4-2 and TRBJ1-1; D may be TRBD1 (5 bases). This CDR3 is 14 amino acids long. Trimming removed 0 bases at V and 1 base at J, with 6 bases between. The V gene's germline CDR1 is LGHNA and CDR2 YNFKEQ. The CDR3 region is CASSQEGRNTEAFF. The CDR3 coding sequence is TGTGCCAGCAGCCAAGAGGGGCGGAACACTGAAGCTTTCTTT.

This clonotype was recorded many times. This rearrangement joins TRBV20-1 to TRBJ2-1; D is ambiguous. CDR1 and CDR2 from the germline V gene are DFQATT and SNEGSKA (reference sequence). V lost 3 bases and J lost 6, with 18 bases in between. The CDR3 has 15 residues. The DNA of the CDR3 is TGCAGTGCTAGCGGTGTGAGAATCCTGGGCAATGAGCAGTTCTTC. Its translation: CSASGVRILGNEQFF.

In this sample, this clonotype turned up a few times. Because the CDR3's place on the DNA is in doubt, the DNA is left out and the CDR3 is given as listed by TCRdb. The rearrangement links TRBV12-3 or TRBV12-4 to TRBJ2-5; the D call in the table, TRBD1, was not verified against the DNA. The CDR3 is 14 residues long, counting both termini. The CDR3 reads CASSTSGRGETQYF.

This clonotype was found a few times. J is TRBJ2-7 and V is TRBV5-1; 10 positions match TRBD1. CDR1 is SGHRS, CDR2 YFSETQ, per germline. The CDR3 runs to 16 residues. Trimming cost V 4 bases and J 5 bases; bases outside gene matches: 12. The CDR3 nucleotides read TGCGCCAGCAGCCCGGTCAGGGGACAGGGGATCAACGAGCAGTACTTC. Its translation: CASSPVRGQGINEQYF. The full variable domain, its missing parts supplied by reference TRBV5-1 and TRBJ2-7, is KAGVTQTPRYLIKTRGQQVTLSCSPISGHRSVSWYQQTPGQGLQFLFEYFSETQRNKGNFPGRFSGRQFSNSRSEMNVSTLELGDSALYLCASSPVRGQGINEQYFGPGTRLTVT.

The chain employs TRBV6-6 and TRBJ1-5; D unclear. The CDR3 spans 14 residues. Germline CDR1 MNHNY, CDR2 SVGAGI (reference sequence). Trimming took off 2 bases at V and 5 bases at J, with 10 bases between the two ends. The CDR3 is CASSYQPGYQPQHF. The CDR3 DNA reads TGTGCCAGCAGTTACCAACCCGGATATCAGCCCCAGCATTTT.

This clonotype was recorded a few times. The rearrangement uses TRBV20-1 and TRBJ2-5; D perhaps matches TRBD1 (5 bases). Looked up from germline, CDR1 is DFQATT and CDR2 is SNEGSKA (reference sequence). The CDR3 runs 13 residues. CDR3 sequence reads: CSDLGPDWETQYF. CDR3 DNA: TGCAGCGACCTGGGGCCAGACTGGGAGACCCAGTACTTC.

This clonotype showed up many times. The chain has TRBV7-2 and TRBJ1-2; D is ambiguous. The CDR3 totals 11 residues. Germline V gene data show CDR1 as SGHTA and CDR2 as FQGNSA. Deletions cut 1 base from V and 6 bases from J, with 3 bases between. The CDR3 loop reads CASSLGNGYTF. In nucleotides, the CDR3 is TGTGCCAGCAGCTTAGGGAATGGCTACACCTTC.

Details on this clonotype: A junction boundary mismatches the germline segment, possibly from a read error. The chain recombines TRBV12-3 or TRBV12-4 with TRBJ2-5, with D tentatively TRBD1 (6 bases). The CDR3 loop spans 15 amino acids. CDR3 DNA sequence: TGTGCCAGCAGTTTAGGACCCAGGGGACAAGAGACCCGGTACTTC. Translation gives CASSLGPRGQETRYF.

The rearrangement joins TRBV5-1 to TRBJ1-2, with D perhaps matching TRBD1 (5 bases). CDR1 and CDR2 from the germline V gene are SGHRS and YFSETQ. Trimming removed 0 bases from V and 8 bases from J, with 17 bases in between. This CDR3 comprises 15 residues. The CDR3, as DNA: TGCGCCAGCAGCTTGGCCGCCGGGTGGGGCGGAGGCTACACCTTC. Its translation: CASSLAAGWGGGYTF.

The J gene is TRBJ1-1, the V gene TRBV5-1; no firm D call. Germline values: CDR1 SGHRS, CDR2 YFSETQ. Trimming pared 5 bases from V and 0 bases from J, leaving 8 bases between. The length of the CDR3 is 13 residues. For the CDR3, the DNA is TGCGCCAGCAGGGCGAACGTGAACACTGAAGCTTTCTTT. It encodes CASRANVNTEAFF.

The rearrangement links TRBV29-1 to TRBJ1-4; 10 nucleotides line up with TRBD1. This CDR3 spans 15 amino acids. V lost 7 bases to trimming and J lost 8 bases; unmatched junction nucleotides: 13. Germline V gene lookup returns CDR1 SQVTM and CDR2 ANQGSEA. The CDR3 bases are TGCAGCGCAGGGACAGGGGCCCCGGGTCGGGAAAAACTGTTTTTT. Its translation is CSAGTGAPGREKLFF.

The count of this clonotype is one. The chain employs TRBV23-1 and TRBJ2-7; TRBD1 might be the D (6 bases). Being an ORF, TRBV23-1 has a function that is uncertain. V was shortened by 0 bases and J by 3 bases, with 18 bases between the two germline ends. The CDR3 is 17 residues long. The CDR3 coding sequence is TGCGCCAGCAGTCAATCGCAGACAGGAGCGAAACACTACGAGCAGTACTTC. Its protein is CASSQSQTGAKHYEQYF.